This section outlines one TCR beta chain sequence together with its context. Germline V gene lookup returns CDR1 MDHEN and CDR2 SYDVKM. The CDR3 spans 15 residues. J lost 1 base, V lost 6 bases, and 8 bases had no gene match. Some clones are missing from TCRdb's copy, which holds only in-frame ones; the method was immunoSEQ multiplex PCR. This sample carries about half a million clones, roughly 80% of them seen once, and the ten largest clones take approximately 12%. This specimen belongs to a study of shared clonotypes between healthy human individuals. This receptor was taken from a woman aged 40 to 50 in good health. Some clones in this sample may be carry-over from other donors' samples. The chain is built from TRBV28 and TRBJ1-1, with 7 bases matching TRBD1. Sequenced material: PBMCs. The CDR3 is CASRIEDRPNTEAFF. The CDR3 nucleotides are TGTGCCAGCAGAATTGAGGACAGGCCGAACACTGAAGCTTTCTTT.